The 9 T cell receptor beta chains listed next were all sequenced from one sample in a study of identical twins. TCRdb re-called the 5' RACE reads through MiXCR, storing one row per CDR3 protein. The sample carries 650,000 to 800,000 distinct CDR3 sequences, approximately 9% recorded once. The same specimen was also included in a second study, on yellow fever vaccine responses in identical twins.

The sequenced sample was PBMCs. These receptors all come from a woman between 18 and 29 years old in good health.

This clonotype came up a few times. The chain recombines TRBV4-3 with TRBJ1-2; D is perhaps TRBD1 (6 bases). The CDR3 loop spans 16 amino acids. The germline CDR1 and CDR2 sequences are LGHNA and YSLEER. Trimming shortened V by 1 base and J by 4 bases, and 16 bases separated the two germline ends. The CDR3 DNA reads TGCGCCAGCAGCCAAGGTTCTGGAACAGGGACCTATGGCTACACCTTC. Protein product: CASSQGSGTGTYGYTF.

This clonotype was seen a handful of times. The rearrangement uses TRBV7-9 and TRBJ2-5, with D unresolved. There are 13 residues in the CDR3. The V gene's germline CDR1 is SEHNR and CDR2 FQNEAQ (reference sequence). Trimming left V 1 base short and J 7 bases short, with 10 bases between. CDR3: CASSLDQTGTQYF. CDR3 coding DNA: TGTGCCAGCAGCTTAGACCAGACGGGGACCCAGTACTTC.

This clonotype was seen a few times. The chain is built from TRBV12-3 or TRBV12-4 and TRBJ2-1; D is uncertain. This CDR3 is built from 14 residues. V was clipped by 5 bases and J by 3 bases, with 11 bases between them. In DNA form, the CDR3 reads TGTGCCAGCAGTCCTCAACTCGTCTACAATGAGCAGTTCTTC. This sequence encodes CASSPQLVYNEQFF.

V gene TRBV20-1 combines with J gene TRBJ1-5; D might be TRBD1 (6 bases). With 2 bases removed from V and 3 bases from J, the gap between germline ends came to 23 bases. The CDR3 loop spans 18 amino acids. The germline CDR1 and CDR2 sequences are DFQATT and SNEGSKA (reference sequence). In nucleotides, the CDR3 is TGCAGTGCTAGACGGGGGCTTGGGTCCGGTGCCCTCAATCAGCCCCAGCATTTT. Amino acids: CSARRGLGSGALNQPQHF.

This clonotype was picked up many times. The genes are TRBV9 and TRBJ1-1, with a weak D call TRBD1 (6 bases). Trimming shortened V by 4 bases and J by 7 bases, and 17 bases separated the two germline ends. The V gene's germline CDR1 is SGDLS and CDR2 YYNGEE. This CDR3 is 14 amino acids long. This CDR3 reads CASSLGGGPREAFF. CDR3 bases: TGTGCCAGCAGCCTCGGAGGGGGGCCCCGTGAAGCTTTCTTT.

The genes are TRBV20-1 and TRBJ2-7; TRBD2 matches 8 bases. CDR3 length: 14 amino acids. Germline V gene data show CDR1 as DFQATT and CDR2 as SNEGSKA (reference sequence). V shed 4 bases, J shed 2 bases, and the junction held 7 bases outside the gene matches. The CDR3 region has the DNA TGCAGTGCTACAATAGCGGGAAGAACCTACGAGCAGTACTTC. Amino acid sequence: CSATIAGRTYEQYF.

This clonotype was recorded once. The V gene is TRBV12-3 or TRBV12-4, the J gene TRBJ2-1, with 7 nucleotides matching TRBD2. The junction had 17 bases not matched to a gene; V was cut back by 5 bases and J by 13 bases. This CDR3 contains 15 residues. The CDR3 DNA is TGTGCCAGCAGTGCGGAACTCCGACTAGCTCAATTCCAGTTCTTC. Encoded protein: CASSAELRLAQFQFF.

This clonotype was recorded many times. This chain connects TRBV12-3 or TRBV12-4 to TRBJ2-2; no definite D call. This CDR3 has 13 amino acids. V lost 8 bases and J 0 bases, leaving 7 bases between the germline ends. CDR3: CASCRANTGELFF. DNA of the CDR3: TGTGCCAGCTGTAGGGCGAACACCGGGGAGCTGTTTTTT.

This clonotype was recorded a few times. V is TRBV27 and J is TRBJ1-2; D possibly corresponds to TRBD1 (5 bases). CDR1 is MNHEY and CDR2 is SMNVEV in the germline V gene (reference sequence). V dropped 6 bases and J dropped 4 bases, with 18 bases sitting between them. The CDR3 contains 15 residues. CDR3 residues: CASRHDSASGYGYTF. CDR3 bases: TGTGCCAGCAGGCACGACAGCGCCTCTGGCTATGGCTACACCTTC.